These T cell receptor beta chains were read from a single sample in a study of cytomegalovirus exposure and HLA in healthy donors. Assay: immunoSEQ multiplex PCR; the TCRdb copy retains only in-frame clones and omits some. The sample lists 210,000 or so clones; approximately 79% were seen once. Sample: PBMCs. These receptor sequences come from a man between 18 and 35 years old in good health and CMV-seronegative. The CDR3 runs from the conserved cysteine through the conserved F or W. Fields, in order: V gene, J gene, D gene, clone size, CDR3 DNA, CDR3 protein. A D gene is named only where the DNA matches it firmly. Size values are once, few and many counts, or a class for expanded clones, and some rows have none.

V gene: TRBV30
J gene: TRBJ1-4
D gene: -
clone size: -
CDR3 DNA: TGTGCCTGGACCGGAGTGAAAGGTTATGAAAAACTGTTTTTT
CDR3 protein: CAWTGVKGYEKLFF

V gene: TRBV28
J gene: TRBJ2-1
D gene: TRBD2
clone size: -
CDR3 DNA: TGTGCCAGCAGCCCCCAGGGCGGGAGGGCCTATGAGCAGTTCTTC
CDR3 protein: CASSPQGGRAYEQFF

V gene: TRBV4-2
J gene: TRBJ2-5
D gene: TRBD2
clone size: -
CDR3 DNA: TGTGCCAGCAGCCAAGATCGGGAGGGCCAAGAGACCCAGTACTTC
CDR3 protein: CASSQDREGQETQYF

V gene: TRBV25-1
J gene: TRBJ1-3
D gene: -
clone size: -
CDR3 DNA: TGTGCCAGCAGTGAAGCGGCGGGGCGAAACACCATATATTTT
CDR3 protein: CASSEAAGRNTIYF

V gene: TRBV27
J gene: TRBJ2-1
D gene: TRBD2
clone size: few
CDR3 DNA: TGTGCCAGTCAAGATCTAGCGGGAGGTAACTACAATGAGCAGTTCTTC
CDR3 protein: CASQDLAGGNYNEQFF

V gene: TRBV30
J gene: TRBJ1-2
D gene: -
clone size: -
CDR3 DNA: TGTGCCTGGACCAAGGACAGACTGAAAAACTATGGCTACACCTTC
CDR3 protein: CAWTKDRLKNYGYTF

V gene: TRBV4-3
J gene: TRBJ1-1
D gene: -
clone size: -
CDR3 DNA: TGCGCCAGCAGCCCTGGGGGGGCAGGGAACACTGAAGCTTTCTTT
CDR3 protein: CASSPGGAGNTEAFF

V gene: TRBV18
J gene: TRBJ2-7
D gene: TRBD2
clone size: -
CDR3 DNA: TGTGCCAGCTCACCGCCGGGACTAGCGGACTCCTACGAGCAGTACTTC
CDR3 protein: CASSPPGLADSYEQYF

V gene: TRBV30
J gene: TRBJ1-5
D gene: -
clone size: -
CDR3 DNA: TGTGCCTGGAGTCCCCGGGGAGATCAGCCCCAGCATTTT
CDR3 protein: CAWSPRGDQPQHF

V gene: TRBV7-3
J gene: TRBJ2-1
D gene: TRBD2
clone size: -
CDR3 DNA: TGTGCCAGCAGCCCTAGCGGGAGCTCCTACAATGAGCAGTTCTTC
CDR3 protein: CASSPSGSSYNEQFF

V gene: TRBV9
J gene: TRBJ2-3
D gene: TRBD2
clone size: -
CDR3 DNA: TGTGCCAGCAGCTTCTCGGGAGCGGGGGGGACAGATACGCAGTATTTT
CDR3 protein: CASSFSGAGGTDTQYF

V gene: TRBV14
J gene: TRBJ2-3
D gene: -
clone size: -
CDR3 DNA: TGTGCCAGCAGTCAGGACGCGGGGTTCACAGATACGCAGTATTTT
CDR3 protein: CASSQDAGFTDTQYF

V gene: TRBV6-5
J gene: TRBJ1-2
D gene: -
clone size: few
CDR3 DNA: TGTGCCAGCAGTTACAGTTGGAGTAGCTATGGCTACACCTTC
CDR3 protein: CASSYSWSSYGYTF

V gene: TRBV7-2
J gene: TRBJ1-2
D gene: -
clone size: -
CDR3 DNA: TGTGCCAGCAGACAAACGCAATATGGCTACACCTTC
CDR3 protein: CASRQTQYGYTF

V gene: TRBV7-2
J gene: TRBJ2-3
D gene: TRBD2
clone size: -
CDR3 DNA: TGTGCCAGCAGCTTAGGTCCTCTGGCGGGGGGCAGCACAGATACGCAGTATTTT
CDR3 protein: CASSLGPLAGGSTDTQYF

V gene: TRBV6-1
J gene: TRBJ1-1
D gene: -
clone size: once
CDR3 DNA: TGTGCCAGCACCGTTTGGGACACCTCGACGGAAGCTTTCTTT
CDR3 protein: CASTVWDTSTEAFF

V gene: TRBV30
J gene: TRBJ2-7
D gene: TRBD2
clone size: -
CDR3 DNA: TGTGCCTGGAGTGGCGGGGGGAAGCTGTACTTC
CDR3 protein: CAWSGGGKLYF

V gene: TRBV30
J gene: TRBJ2-3
D gene: -
clone size: -
CDR3 DNA: TGTGCCTGGAGTGTTACGTCGGGCACAGATACGCAGTATTTT
CDR3 protein: CAWSVTSGTDTQYF

V gene: TRBV25-1
J gene: TRBJ2-7
D gene: -
clone size: -
CDR3 DNA: TGTGCCAGCAGCTCGGGATTGTACGAGCAGTACTTC
CDR3 protein: CASSSGLYEQYF

V gene: TRBV29-1
J gene: TRBJ1-2
D gene: -
clone size: -
CDR3 DNA: TGCAGCGTTGAATCCAGGGACAAGACGAGCTACACCTTC
CDR3 protein: CSVESRDKTSYTF

V gene: TRBV5-6
J gene: TRBJ1-2
D gene: -
clone size: -
CDR3 DNA: TGTGCCAGCAGCTTGGTGTCAGGGAGGGGCTACACCTTC
CDR3 protein: CASSLVSGRGYTF

V gene: TRBV5-1
J gene: TRBJ1-1
D gene: TRBD1
clone size: -
CDR3 DNA: TGCGCCAGCAGTCCTACAGGGGGCGAAACTGAAGCTTTCTTT
CDR3 protein: CASSPTGGETEAFF

V gene: TRBV4-3
J gene: TRBJ2-7
D gene: -
clone size: -
CDR3 DNA: TGCGCCAGCAGCCAAGATCTGACAGCCCTCAGCTACGAGCAGTACTTC
CDR3 protein: CASSQDLTALSYEQYF

V gene: TRBV18
J gene: TRBJ2-7
D gene: TRBD2
clone size: -
CDR3 DNA: TGTGCCAGCTCGCCAACTAGCGGGGGGGCAATTCAGACCTACGAGCAGTACTTC
CDR3 protein: CASSPTSGGAIQTYEQYF

V gene: TRBV6-1
J gene: TRBJ2-7
D gene: -
clone size: -
CDR3 DNA: TGTGCCAGCAGTGATTACTACGAGCAGTACTTC
CDR3 protein: CASSDYYEQYF

V gene: TRBV30
J gene: TRBJ1-2
D gene: -
clone size: -
CDR3 DNA: TGTGCCTGGAGTGTACAAACAGTCGGCAAAGGTGGCTACACCTTC
CDR3 protein: CAWSVQTVGKGGYTF

V gene: TRBV11-3
J gene: TRBJ2-7
D gene: -
clone size: once
CDR3 DNA: TGTGCCAGCAGCTTATACCCCGGGTACGAGCAGTACTTC
CDR3 protein: CASSLYPGYEQYF

V gene: TRBV4-2
J gene: TRBJ2-5
D gene: TRBD2
clone size: -
CDR3 DNA: TGTGCCAGCAGCCGAGAGCCTAGCGGGGGGGCAGAGACCCAGTACTTC
CDR3 protein: CASSREPSGGAETQYF

V gene: TRBV27
J gene: TRBJ1-2
D gene: TRBD1
clone size: -
CDR3 DNA: TGTGCCAGCAGGGGACAGGGCGCCCTATATGGCTACACCTTC
CDR3 protein: CASRGQGALYGYTF

V gene: TRBV13
J gene: TRBJ2-1
D gene: -
clone size: -
CDR3 DNA: TGTGCCAGCAGCCCCGATACTGAGGTCAATGAGCAGTTCTTC
CDR3 protein: CASSPDTEVNEQFF

V gene: TRBV4-3
J gene: TRBJ2-7
D gene: -
clone size: -
CDR3 DNA: TGCGCCAGCAGCCAAGGAGCAGGGGTCTCCTACGAGCAGTACTTC
CDR3 protein: CASSQGAGVSYEQYF